The present entry profiles one T cell receptor (beta chain) with its context. Its target is not known. The protocol was immunoSEQ multiplex PCR, while the TCRdb copy is restricted to in-frame clones and leaves out a portion. The sample contains tens of thousands of clones, approximately 96% of which appear only once. This entry is derived from a study of graft-versus-host responses after intestinal transplantation. Overall study: Among the recipients, all got anti-thymocyte globulin induction and then tacrolimus and steroids for roughly three years.

Study-level points and caveats: Researchers found peak circulating GvH clone levels linked to early post-transplant HvG declines.

V was pared by 2 bases and J by 1 base, with 12 bases between. Germline CDR1 is MNHEY and CDR2 is SVGAGI. The CDR3 totals 15 residues. The chain links TRBV6-5 to TRBJ2-7, with D maybe TRBD1 (6 bases). This TCR was recovered from a human donor who received an intestinal transplant. Specimen: unstimulated CD8+ T cells sorted from spleen or lymph node cells, collected before intestinal transplant. CDR3 in DNA: TGTGCCAGCAGTTACGGGACACCGTTTTCCTACGAGCAGTACTTC. This gives the protein CASSYGTPFSYEQYF.